This T cell receptor (beta chain) was sequenced for a study of Tregs in tolerant kidney transplant recipients. Study-wide points: This study did not directly address biological reproducibility. Tregs expanded with activated donor B cells seemed most donor-specific. The small number of patients limits these findings pending further validation.

This CDR3 is built from 12 residues. Germline V gene data show CDR1 as MNHNS and CDR2 as SASEGT. V gave up 3 bases and J gave up 8 bases, with 10 bases separating them. Generated by immunoSEQ multiplex PCR, the TCRdb table keeps only in-frame clones and is missing some. The sample yields some 110,000 clones, roughly nine tenths seen once. Unstimulated regulatory T cells (CD4+CD25+CD127-), CD4+CD25- non-regulatory cells, CD4 and CD8 cells were FACS-sorted from thawed PBMCs. Details on this clone: The antigen remains unidentified.

The chain links TRBV6-1 to TRBJ1-1; D possibly corresponds to TRBD1 (6 bases). Sequenced material: CD4+ T cells from blood. This TCR was sampled from a human donor in good health. CDR3 nucleotides: TGTGCCAGCAGTGAGGGGCAGGGGGAAGCTTTCTTT. This encodes CASSEGQGEAFF.